A selection of T cell receptor beta chains follows, all from one sample in a study of beta chain features in type 1 diabetes. Profiling relied on immunoSEQ multiplex PCR, and the TCRdb table lists in-frame clones only, not all of them. The repertoire holds about 360,000 clones, with roughly an eighth as singletons. The material sequenced was naive CD4+ T cells from blood. These receptors all come from a man younger than 35 in good health. Each CDR3 is given with its conserved first and last residue. D genes are given only for firm matches. The listing skips clone size in some rows; elsewhere it reads once, few, many or a size class.

14,TRBD2,.,TRBV30,TRBJ2-5,CAWSGGVRRETQYF,TGTGCCTGGTCGGGGGGAGTACGTCGGGAGACCCAGTACTTC
11,.,.,TRBV2,TRBJ2-5,CASSDSETQYF,TGTGCCAGCAGTGACTCGGAGACCCAGTACTTC
16,.,.,TRBV4-1,TRBJ2-1,CASSQDVIAAYNEQFF,TGCGCCAGCAGCCAAGATGTAATAGCGGCCTACAATGAGCAGTTCTTC
13,.,.,TRBV12-5,TRBJ2-3,CASATDSTDTQYF,TGTGCTAGTGCCACGGACTCCACAGATACGCAGTATTTT
15,.,few,TRBV10-3,TRBJ1-6,CAISEYQSGDSPLHF,TGTGCCATCAGTGAATATCAGTCGGGGGATTCACCCCTCCACTTT
13,.,few,TRBV5-6,TRBJ1-4,CASSFGQIEKLFF,TGTGCCAGCAGCTTCGGACAGATTGAAAAACTGTTTTTT
14,TRBD1,few,TRBV28,TRBJ2-7,CASSFTGAPYEQYF,TGTGCCAGCAGCTTTACAGGGGCCCCTTACGAGCAGTACTTC
13,.,.,TRBV29-1,TRBJ1-1,CSVGQGRDTEAFF,TGCAGCGTTGGTCAGGGCAGAGACACTGAAGCTTTCTTT
16,.,few,TRBV18,TRBJ2-2,CASSYASGSNTGELFF,TGTGCCAGCTCTTACGCCTCCGGGTCCAACACCGGGGAGCTGTTTTTT
13,.,few,TRBV19,TRBJ1-5,CASGEGGSQPQHF,TGTGCCAGTGGAGAGGGGGGGAGTCAGCCCCAGCATTTT
14,.,few,TRBV4-2,TRBJ1-6,CASSLYRDVSPLHF,TGTGCCAGCAGCTTATACAGGGACGTTTCACCCCTCCACTTT
15,.,.,TRBV18,TRBJ2-3,CASSPLDSSTDTQYF,TGTGCCAGCTCACCACTGGACAGTTCCACAGATACGCAGTATTTT
13,.,.,TRBV10-3,TRBJ2-1,CAISESGNNEQFF,TGTGCCATCAGTGAGTCCGGTAACAATGAGCAGTTCTTC
13,TRBD1,.,TRBV29-1,TRBJ1-4,CSVEVGGGGGLFF,TGCAGCGTTGAAGTTGGAGGGGGCGGTGGGCTGTTTTTT
16,TRBD2,.,TRBV28,TRBJ2-7,CASNPSTSGASYEQYF,TGTGCCAGCAACCCGTCGACTAGCGGGGCTTCCTACGAGCAGTACTTC
13,TRBD2,.,TRBV25-1,TRBJ2-3,CASSLAGADTQYF,TGTGCCAGCAGTCTAGCGGGAGCAGATACGCAGTATTTT
15,.,few,TRBV28,TRBJ1-1,CASSTRGEGNTEAFF,TGTGCCAGCAGTACGAGGGGGGAGGGGAACACTGAAGCTTTCTTT
13,TRBD1,.,TRBV2,TRBJ2-7,CATATGGDYEQYF,TGTGCCACTGCCACAGGGGGAGACTACGAGCAGTACTTC
14,.,.,TRBV7-3,TRBJ2-7,CASSPRGLSHEQYF,TGTGCCAGCAGCCCCCGGGGGTTGTCCCACGAGCAGTACTTC
16,TRBD1,.,TRBV5-1,TRBJ2-5,CASSLEVTGGGETQYF,TGCGCCAGCAGCTTGGAGGTGACAGGGGGCGGAGAGACCCAGTACTTC
14,.,.,TRBV7-2,TRBJ2-7,CASSPDPGRTGQYF,TGTGCCAGCAGCCCAGACCCAGGGCGAACCGGGCAGTACTTC
14,.,few,TRBV7-2,TRBJ1-1,CASSPGAGRTEAFF,TGTGCCAGCAGCCCCGGAGCGGGCCGCACTGAAGCTTTCTTT
14,.,few,TRBV19,TRBJ2-7,CASSDAGQTYEQYF,TGTGCCAGTAGTGACGCGGGACAGACCTACGAGCAGTACTTC
17,TRBD1,.,TRBV7-2,TRBJ1-5,CASSLSPGTGYGQPQHF,TGTGCCAGCAGCTTGAGCCCCGGGACAGGGTACGGTCAGCCCCAGCATTTT
16,TRBD2,few,TRBV6-1,TRBJ2-3,CASSETGVAGGDTQYF,TGTGCCAGCAGTGAAACGGGGGTAGCGGGAGGTGATACGCAGTATTTT
15,.,.,TRBV9,TRBJ2-1,CASSVSGIYYNEQFF,TGTGCCAGCAGCGTATCAGGGATCTACTACAATGAGCAGTTCTTC
18,TRBD2,few,TRBV30,TRBJ2-1,CAWSGGTSGRRSYNEQFF,TGTGCCTGGAGTGGGGGGACTAGCGGGAGACGGTCCTACAATGAGCAGTTCTTC
14,TRBD2,few,TRBV7-2,TRBJ2-7,CASSFTAGGSEQYF,TGTGCCAGCAGCTTTACAGCGGGAGGCAGTGAGCAGTACTTC
15,TRBD1,few,TRBV5-1,TRBJ1-3,CASSPLGTAGNTIYF,TGCGCCAGCAGCCCCCTAGGGACAGCTGGAAACACCATATATTTT
16,TRBD1,few,TRBV7-8,TRBJ1-6,CASSPGTGGSYSPLHF,TGTGCCAGCAGCCCCGGGACAGGGGGCAGTTATTCACCCCTCCACTTT
15,TRBD1,few,TRBV18,TRBJ2-7,CASSPGTGVTYEQYF,TGTGCCAGCTCACCTGGGACAGGGGTAACCTACGAGCAGTACTTC
15,TRBD1,.,TRBV6-6,TRBJ1-2,CASSYRQGKDYGYTF,TGTGCCAGCAGTTACCGACAGGGGAAAGACTATGGCTACACCTTC
15,TRBD2,few,TRBV28,TRBJ2-7,CASSFGSSGRHEQYF,TGTGCCAGCAGCTTTGGGTCTAGCGGGAGGCACGAGCAGTACTTC
15,.,.,TRBV5-1,TRBJ1-6,CASSLTGRERSPLHF,TGCGCCAGCAGCTTGACCGGCAGGGAACGATCACCCCTCCACTTT
14,.,few,TRBV6-6,TRBJ2-5,CASSYSGGGETQYF,TGTGCCAGCAGTTACTCAGGGGGGGGAGAGACCCAGTACTTC
14,TRBD1,few,TRBV30,TRBJ2-5,CAWSPGTVQETQYF,TGTGCCTGGAGTCCGGGGACAGTTCAAGAGACCCAGTACTTC
18,TRBD2,few,TRBV10-3,TRBJ2-1,CAISGQGREAGRNNEQFF,TGTGCCATCAGTGGCCAAGGACGGGAAGCGGGACGCAACAATGAGCAGTTCTTC